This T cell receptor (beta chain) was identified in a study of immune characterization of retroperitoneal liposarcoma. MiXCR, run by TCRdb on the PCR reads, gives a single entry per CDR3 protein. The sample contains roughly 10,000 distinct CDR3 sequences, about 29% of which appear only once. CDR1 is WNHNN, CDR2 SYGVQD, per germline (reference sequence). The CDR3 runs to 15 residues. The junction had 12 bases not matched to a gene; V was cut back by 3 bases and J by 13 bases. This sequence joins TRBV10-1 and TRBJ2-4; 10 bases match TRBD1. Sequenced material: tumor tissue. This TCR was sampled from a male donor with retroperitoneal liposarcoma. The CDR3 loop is CASSDPGQGGNEQYF. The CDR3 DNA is TGCGCCAGCAGTGACCCCGGACAGGGGGGCAATGAGCAGTACTTC.